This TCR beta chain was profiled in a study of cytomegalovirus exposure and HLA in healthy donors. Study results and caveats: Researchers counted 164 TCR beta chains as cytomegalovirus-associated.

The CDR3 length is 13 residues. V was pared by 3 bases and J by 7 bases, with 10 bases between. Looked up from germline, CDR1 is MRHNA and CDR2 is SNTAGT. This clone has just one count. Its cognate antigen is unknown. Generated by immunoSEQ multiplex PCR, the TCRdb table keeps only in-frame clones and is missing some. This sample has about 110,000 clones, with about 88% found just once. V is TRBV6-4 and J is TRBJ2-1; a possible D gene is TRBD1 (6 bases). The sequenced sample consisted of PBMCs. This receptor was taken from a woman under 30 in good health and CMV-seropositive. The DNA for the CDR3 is TGTGCCAGCAGTGATGAGGGGGAAAATGAGCAGTTCTTC. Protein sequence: CASSDEGENEQFF.